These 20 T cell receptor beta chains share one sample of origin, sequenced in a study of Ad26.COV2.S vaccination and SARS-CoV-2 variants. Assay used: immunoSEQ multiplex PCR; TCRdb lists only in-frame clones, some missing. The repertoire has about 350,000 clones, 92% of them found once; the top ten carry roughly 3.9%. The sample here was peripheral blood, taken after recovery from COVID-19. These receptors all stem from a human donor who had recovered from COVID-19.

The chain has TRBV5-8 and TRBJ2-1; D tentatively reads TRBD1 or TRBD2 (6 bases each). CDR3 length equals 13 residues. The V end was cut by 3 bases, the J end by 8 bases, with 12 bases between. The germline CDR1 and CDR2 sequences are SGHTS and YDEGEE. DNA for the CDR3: TGTGCCAGCAGCTACGGGGGCGGAGATGAGCAGTTCTTC. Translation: CASSYGGGDEQFF.

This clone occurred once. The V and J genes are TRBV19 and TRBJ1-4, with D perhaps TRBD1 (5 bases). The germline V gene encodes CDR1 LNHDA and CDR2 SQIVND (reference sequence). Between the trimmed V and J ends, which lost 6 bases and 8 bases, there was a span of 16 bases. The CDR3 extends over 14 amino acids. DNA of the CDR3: TGTGCCAGTAGCCCCGGGACCTCTCGGGAAAAACTGTTTTTT. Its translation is CASSPGTSREKLFF.

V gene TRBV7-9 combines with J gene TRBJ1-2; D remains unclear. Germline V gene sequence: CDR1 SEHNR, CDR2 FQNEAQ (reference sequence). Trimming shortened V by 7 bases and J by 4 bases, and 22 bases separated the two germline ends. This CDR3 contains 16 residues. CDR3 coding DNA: TGTGCCAGCACCACCTCCAACCAGAGACGTCCCTATGGCTACACCTTC. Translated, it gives CASTTSNQRRPYGYTF.

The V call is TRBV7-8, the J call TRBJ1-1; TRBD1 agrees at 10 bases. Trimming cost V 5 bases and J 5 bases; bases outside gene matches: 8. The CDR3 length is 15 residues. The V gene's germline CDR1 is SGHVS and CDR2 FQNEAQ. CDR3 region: CASSLRTGGKTEAFF. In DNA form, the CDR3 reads TGTGCCAGCAGCCTACGGACAGGGGGGAAGACTGAAGCTTTCTTT.

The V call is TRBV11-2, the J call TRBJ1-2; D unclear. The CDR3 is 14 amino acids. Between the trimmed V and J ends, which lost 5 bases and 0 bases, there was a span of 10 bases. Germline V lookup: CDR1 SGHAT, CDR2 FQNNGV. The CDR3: CASSARSPNYGYTF. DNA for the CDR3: TGTGCCAGCAGCGCCCGTTCCCCTAACTATGGCTACACCTTC.

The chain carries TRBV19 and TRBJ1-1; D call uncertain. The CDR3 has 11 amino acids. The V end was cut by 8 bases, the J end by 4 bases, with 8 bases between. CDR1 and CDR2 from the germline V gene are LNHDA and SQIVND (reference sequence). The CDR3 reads CASLLGTEAFF. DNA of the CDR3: TGTGCCAGTCTTCTAGGCACTGAAGCTTTCTTT. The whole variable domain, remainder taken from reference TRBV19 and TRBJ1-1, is DGGITQSPKYLFRKEGQNVTLSCEQNLNHDAMYWYRQDPGQGLRLIYYSQIVNDFQKGDIAEGYSVSREKKESFPLTVTSAQKNPTAFYLCASLLGTEAFFGQGTRLTVV.

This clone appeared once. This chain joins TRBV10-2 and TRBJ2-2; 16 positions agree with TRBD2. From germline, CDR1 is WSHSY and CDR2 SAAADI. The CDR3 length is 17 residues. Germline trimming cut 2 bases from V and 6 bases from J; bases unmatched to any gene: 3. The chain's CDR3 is CASSERGLAGGPGELFF. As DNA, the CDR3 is TGCGCCAGCAGTGAGAGGGGACTAGCGGGGGGGCCCGGGGAGCTGTTTTTT.

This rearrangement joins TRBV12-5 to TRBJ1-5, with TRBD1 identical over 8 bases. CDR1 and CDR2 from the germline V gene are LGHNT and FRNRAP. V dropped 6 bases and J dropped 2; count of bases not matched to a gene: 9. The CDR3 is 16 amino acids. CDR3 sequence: CASGLMTGVGNQPQHF. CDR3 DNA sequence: TGTGCTAGTGGCCTAATGACAGGGGTTGGCAATCAGCCCCAGCATTTT.

The CDR3 DNA reads as TGTGCCAGCAGCTTAAGATCGGGGTCGGATGGCTACACCTTC. It encodes CASSLRSGSDGYTF. The chain has TRBV7-2 and TRBJ1-2; D remains ambiguous. This CDR3 region has 14 residues. The germline gives CDR1 SGHTA, CDR2 FQGNSA. Trimming shortened V by 2 bases and J by 6 bases, and 13 bases separated the two germline ends.

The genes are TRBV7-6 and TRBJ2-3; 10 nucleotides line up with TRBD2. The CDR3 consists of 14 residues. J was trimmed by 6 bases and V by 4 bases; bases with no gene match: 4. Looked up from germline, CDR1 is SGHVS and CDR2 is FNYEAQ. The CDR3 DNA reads TGTGCCAGCAGCTCCAGCGGGGGGGCCGATACGCAGTATTTT. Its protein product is CASSSSGGADTQYF.

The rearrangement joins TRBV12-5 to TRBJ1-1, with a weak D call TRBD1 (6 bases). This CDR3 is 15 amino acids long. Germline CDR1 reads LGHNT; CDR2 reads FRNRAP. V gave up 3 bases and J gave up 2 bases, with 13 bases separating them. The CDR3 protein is CASGLGQPTNTEAFF. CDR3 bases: TGTGCTAGTGGTTTAGGACAGCCAACAAACACTGAAGCTTTCTTT.

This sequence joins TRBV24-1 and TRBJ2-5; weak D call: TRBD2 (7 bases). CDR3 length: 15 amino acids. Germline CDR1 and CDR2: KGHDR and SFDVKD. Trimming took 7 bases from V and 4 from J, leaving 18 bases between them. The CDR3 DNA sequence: TGTGCCACCAGCACGACTACAGGGAGGGGAGAGACCCAGTACTTC. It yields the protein CATSTTTGRGETQYF.

The chain's CDR3 is CASSQGISLTTYEQYF. CDR3 nucleotides: TGTGCCAGCAGCCAAGGTATAAGTCTAACCACCTACGAGCAGTACTTC. The chain combines TRBV3-1 (or the pseudogene TRBV3-2) with TRBJ2-7; no clear D gene. The CDR3 length is 16 residues. Germline lookup yields CDR1 LGHDT and CDR2 YNNKEL (reference sequence). Trimming shortened V by 1 base and J by 2 bases, and 15 bases separated the two germline ends.

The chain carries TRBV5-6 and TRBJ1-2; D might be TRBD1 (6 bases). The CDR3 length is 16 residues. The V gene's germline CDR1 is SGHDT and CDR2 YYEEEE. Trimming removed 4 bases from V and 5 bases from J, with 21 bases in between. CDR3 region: CASSPITLQGGYGYTF. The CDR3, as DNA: TGTGCCAGCAGCCCAATCACCTTACAGGGAGGTTATGGCTACACCTTC. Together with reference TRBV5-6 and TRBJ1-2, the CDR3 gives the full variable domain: DAGVTQSPTHLIKTRGQQVTLRCSPKSGHDTVSWYQQALGQGPQFIFQYYEEEERQRGNFPDRFSGHQFPNYSSELNVNALLLGDSALYLCASSPITLQGGYGYTFGSGTRLTVV.

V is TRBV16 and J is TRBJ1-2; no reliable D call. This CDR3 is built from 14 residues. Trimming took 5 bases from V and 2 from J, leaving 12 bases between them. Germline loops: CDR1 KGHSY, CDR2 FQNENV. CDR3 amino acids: CASSSKSGNYGYTF. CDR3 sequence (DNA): TGTGCCAGCAGCTCGAAGTCGGGGAACTATGGCTACACCTTC.

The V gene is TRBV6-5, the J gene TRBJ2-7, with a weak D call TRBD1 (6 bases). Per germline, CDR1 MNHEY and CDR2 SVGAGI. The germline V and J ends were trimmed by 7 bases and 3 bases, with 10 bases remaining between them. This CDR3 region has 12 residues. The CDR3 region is CASIGQFYEQYF. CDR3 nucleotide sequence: TGTGCCAGCATTGGACAGTTCTACGAGCAGTACTTC.

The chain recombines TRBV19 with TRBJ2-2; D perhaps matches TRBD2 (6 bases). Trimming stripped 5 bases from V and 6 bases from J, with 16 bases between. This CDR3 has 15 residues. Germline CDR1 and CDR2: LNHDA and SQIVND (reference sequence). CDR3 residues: CASSLTGDTSGELFF. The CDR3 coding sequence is TGTGCCAGTAGTCTAACGGGGGATACGTCCGGGGAGCTGTTTTTT.

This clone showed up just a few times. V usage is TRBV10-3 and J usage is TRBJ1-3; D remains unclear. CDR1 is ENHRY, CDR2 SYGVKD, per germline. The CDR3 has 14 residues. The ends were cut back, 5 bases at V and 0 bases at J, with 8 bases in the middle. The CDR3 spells CAISQVSSGNTIYF. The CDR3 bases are TGTGCCATCAGTCAGGTTAGCTCTGGAAACACCATATATTTT.

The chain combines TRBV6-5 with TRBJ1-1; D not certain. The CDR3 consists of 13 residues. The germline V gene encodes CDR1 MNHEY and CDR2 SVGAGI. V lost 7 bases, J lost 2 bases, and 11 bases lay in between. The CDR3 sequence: CASNTEVNTEAFF. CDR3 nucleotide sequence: TGTGCCAGCAATACAGAGGTCAACACTGAAGCTTTCTTT.

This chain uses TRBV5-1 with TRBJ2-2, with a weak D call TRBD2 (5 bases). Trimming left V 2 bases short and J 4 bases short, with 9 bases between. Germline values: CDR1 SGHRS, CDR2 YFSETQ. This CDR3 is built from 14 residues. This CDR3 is CASSFDRGTGELFF. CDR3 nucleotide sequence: TGCGCCAGCAGCTTTGACCGGGGCACCGGGGAGCTGTTTTTT. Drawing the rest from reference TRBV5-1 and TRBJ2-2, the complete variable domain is KAGVTQTPRYLIKTRGQQVTLSCSPISGHRSVSWYQQTPGQGLQFLFEYFSETQRNKGNFPGRFSGRQFSNSRSEMNVSTLELGDSALYLCASSFDRGTGELFFGEGSRLTVL.